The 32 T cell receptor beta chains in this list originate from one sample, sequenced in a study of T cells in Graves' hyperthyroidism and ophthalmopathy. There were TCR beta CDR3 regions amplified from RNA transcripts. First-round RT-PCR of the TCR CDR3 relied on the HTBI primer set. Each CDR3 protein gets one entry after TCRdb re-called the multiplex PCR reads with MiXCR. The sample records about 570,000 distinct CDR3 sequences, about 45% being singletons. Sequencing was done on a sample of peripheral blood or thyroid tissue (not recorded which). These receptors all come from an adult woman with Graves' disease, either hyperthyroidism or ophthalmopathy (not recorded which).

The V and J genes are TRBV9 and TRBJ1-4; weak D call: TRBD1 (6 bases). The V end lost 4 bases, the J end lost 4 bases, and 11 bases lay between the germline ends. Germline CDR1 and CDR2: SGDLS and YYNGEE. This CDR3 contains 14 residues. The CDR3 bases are TGTGCCAGCAGCCCACAGGGAGTTAATGAAAAACTGTTTTTT. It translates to CASSPQGVNEKLFF.

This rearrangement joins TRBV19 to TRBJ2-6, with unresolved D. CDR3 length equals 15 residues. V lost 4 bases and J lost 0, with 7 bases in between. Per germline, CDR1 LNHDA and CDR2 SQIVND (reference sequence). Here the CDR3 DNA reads TGTGCCAGTAGTACCTCAGGCTCTGGGGCCAACGTCCTGACTTTC. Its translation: CASSTSGSGANVLTF. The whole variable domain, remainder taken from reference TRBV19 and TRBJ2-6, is DGGITQSPKYLFRKEGQNVTLSCEQNLNHDAMYWYRQDPGQGLRLIYYSQIVNDFQKGDIAEGYSVSREKKESFPLTVTSAQKNPTAFYLCASSTSGSGANVLTFGAGSRLTVL.

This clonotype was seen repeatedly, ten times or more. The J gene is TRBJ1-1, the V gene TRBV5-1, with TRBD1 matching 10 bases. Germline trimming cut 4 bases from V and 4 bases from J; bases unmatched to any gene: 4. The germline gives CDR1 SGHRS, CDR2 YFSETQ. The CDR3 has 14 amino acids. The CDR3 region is CASSPGQGRTEAFF. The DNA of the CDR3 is TGCGCCAGCAGCCCGGGACAGGGGCGCACTGAAGCTTTCTTT.

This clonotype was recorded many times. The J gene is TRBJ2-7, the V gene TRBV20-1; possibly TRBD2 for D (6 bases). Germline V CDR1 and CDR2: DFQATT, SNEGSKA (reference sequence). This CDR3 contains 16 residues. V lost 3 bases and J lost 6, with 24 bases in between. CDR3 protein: CSARDEEGRTLGEQYF. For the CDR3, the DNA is TGCAGTGCTAGGGATGAGGAGGGCCGCACTTTGGGCGAGCAGTACTTC.

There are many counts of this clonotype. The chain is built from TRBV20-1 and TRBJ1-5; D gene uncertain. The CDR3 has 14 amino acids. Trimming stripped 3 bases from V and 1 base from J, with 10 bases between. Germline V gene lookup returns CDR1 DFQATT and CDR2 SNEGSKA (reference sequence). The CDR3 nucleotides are TGCAGTGCTAGGATCCTGGTGAGCAATCAGCCCCAGCATTTT. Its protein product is CSARILVSNQPQHF.

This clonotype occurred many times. CDR3 bases: TGTGCCATTAATGGGCAGGTGGCTAACTATGGCTACACCTTC. It codes for CAINGQVANYGYTF. The J gene is TRBJ1-2, the V gene TRBV10-3; D remains unclear. CDR1 and CDR2 from the germline V gene are ENHRY and SYGVKD. The V end lost 9 bases, the J end lost 0 bases, and 14 bases lay between the germline ends. This CDR3 is 14 amino acids long.

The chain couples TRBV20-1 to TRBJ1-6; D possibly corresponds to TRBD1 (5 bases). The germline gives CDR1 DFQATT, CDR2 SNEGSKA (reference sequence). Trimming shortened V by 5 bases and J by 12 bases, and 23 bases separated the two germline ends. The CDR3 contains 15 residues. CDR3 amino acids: CSAPLPQGMGGPLHF. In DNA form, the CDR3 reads TGCAGTGCTCCCCTACCACAAGGGATGGGGGGACCCCTCCACTTT.

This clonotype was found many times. The CDR3 spells CASSPGQPNTEAFF. CDR3 nucleotide sequence: TGCGCCAGCAGCCCCGGACAACCCAACACTGAAGCTTTCTTT. The chain is built from TRBV5-1 and TRBJ1-1; D is possibly TRBD1 (5 bases). The CDR3 is 14 amino acids. V was cut by 4 bases and J by 2 bases, with 12 bases left in between. Germline-derived CDR1 and CDR2 are SGHRS and YFSETQ.

CDR3 amino acids: CSVVRGKGETQYF. CDR3 sequence (DNA): TGCAGCGTTGTCAGGGGAAAAGGTGAGACCCAGTACTTC. V is TRBV29-1 and J is TRBJ2-5, with D perhaps TRBD1 (6 bases). Per germline, CDR1 SQVTM and CDR2 ANQGSEA. V shed 4 bases and J shed 5 bases, with 14 bases lying between them. There are 13 residues in the CDR3.

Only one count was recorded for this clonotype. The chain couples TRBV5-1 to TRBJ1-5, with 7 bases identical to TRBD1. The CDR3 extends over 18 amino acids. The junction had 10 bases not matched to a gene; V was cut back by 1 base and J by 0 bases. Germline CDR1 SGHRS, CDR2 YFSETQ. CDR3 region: CASSLRGPRDHSNQPQHF. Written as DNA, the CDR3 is TGCGCCAGCAGCTTGAGGGGGCCGAGGGACCATAGCAATCAGCCCCAGCATTTT. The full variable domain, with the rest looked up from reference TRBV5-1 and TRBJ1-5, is KAGVTQTPRYLIKTRGQQVTLSCSPISGHRSVSWYQQTPGQGLQFLFEYFSETQRNKGNFPGRFSGRQFSNSRSEMNVSTLELGDSALYLCASSLRGPRDHSNQPQHFGDGTRLSIL.

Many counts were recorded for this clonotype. CDR3 bases: TGCGCCAGCAGCTGGGCCCCGAGACGGCCCCAGCATTTT. Protein: CASSWAPRRPQHF. This sequence joins TRBV5-1 and TRBJ1-5, with D hard to call. Trimming cost V 3 bases and J 9 bases, with 13 bases left between them. CDR3 size: 13 residues. Germline-derived CDR1 and CDR2 are SGHRS and YFSETQ.

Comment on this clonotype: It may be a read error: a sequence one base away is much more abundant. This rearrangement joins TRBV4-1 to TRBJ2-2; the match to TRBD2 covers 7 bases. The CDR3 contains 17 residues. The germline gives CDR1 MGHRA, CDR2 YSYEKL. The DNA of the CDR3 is TGTGCCGGCAGCCAAGCTTTAGGCGGGAGTACGGCCGGGGAGCTGTTTTTT. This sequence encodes CAGSQALGGSTAGELFF.

The CDR3 loop is CASTREGMYQETQYF. The DNA for the CDR3 is TGTGCCAGCACTAGAGAGGGGATGTACCAAGAGACCCAGTACTTC. The chain employs TRBV12-3 or TRBV12-4 and TRBJ2-5; D tentatively reads TRBD1 or TRBD2 (5 bases each). The ends were cut back, 7 bases at V and 0 bases at J, with 15 bases in the middle. This CDR3 contains 15 residues.

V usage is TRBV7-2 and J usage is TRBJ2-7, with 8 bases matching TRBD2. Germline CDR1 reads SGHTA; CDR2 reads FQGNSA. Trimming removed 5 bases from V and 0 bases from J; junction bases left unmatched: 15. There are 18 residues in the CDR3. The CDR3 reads CASSKRSGAWGTSYEQYF. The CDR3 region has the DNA TGTGCCAGCAGCAAGCGTAGCGGGGCGTGGGGAACCTCCTACGAGCAGTACTTC. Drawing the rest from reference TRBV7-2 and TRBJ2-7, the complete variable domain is GAGVSQSPSNKVTEKGKDVELRCDPISGHTALYWYRQSLGQGLEFLIYFQGNSAPDKSGLPSDRFSAERTGGSVSTLTIQRTQQEDSAVYLCASSKRSGAWGTSYEQYFGPGTRLTVT.

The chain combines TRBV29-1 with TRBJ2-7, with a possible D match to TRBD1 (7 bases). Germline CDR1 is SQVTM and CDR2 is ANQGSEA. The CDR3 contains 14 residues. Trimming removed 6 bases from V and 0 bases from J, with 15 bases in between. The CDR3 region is CSVHDREASYEQYF. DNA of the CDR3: TGCAGCGTCCACGACAGGGAGGCCTCCTACGAGCAGTACTTC.

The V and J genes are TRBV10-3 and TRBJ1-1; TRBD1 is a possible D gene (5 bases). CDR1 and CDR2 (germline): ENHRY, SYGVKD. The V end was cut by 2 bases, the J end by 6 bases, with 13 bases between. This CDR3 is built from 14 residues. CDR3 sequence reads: CAISEEGIGAEAFF. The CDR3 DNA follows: TGTGCCATCAGTGAGGAGGGGATAGGCGCTGAAGCTTTCTTT.

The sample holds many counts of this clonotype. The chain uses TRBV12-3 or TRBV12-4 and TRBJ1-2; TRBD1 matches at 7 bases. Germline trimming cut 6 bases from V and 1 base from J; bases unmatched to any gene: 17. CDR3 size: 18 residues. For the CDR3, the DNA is TGTGCCAGCAGCACCCGGCGGACAGGCAAGCTATTTAACTATGGCTACACCTTC. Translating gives CASSTRRTGKLFNYGYTF.

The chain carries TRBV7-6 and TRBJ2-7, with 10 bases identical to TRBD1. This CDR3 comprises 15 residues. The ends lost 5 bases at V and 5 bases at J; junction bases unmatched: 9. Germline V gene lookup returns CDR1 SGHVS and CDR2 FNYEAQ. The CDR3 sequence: CASSLSGQGRNEQYF. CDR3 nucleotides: TGTGCCAGCAGCCTATCGGGACAGGGGAGGAACGAGCAGTACTTC.

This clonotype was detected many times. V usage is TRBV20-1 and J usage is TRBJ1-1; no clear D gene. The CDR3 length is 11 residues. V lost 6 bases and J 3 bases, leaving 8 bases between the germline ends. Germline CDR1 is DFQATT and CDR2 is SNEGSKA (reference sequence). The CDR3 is CSADTDTEAFF. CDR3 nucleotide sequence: TGCAGTGCCGACACCGACACTGAAGCTTTCTTT.

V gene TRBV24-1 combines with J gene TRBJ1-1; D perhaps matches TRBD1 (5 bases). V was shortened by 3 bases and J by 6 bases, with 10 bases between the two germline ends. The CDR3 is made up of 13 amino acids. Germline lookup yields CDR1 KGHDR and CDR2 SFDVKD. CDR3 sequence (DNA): TGTGCCACCAGTGATAGGGGAGTCTCTGAAGCTTTCTTT. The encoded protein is CATSDRGVSEAFF.

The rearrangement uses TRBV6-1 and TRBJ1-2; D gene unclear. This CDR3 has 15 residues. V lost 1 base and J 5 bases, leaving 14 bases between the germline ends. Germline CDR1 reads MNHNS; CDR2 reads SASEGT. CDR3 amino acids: CASSEGGKATYGYTF. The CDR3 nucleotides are TGTGCCAGCAGTGAAGGAGGCAAAGCTACGTATGGCTACACCTTC.

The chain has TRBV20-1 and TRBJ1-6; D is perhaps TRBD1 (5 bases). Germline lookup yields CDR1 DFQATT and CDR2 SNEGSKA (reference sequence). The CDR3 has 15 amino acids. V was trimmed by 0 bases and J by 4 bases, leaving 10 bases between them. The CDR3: CSARDWGRYNSPLHF. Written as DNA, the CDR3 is TGCAGTGCTAGAGATTGGGGACGGTATAATTCACCCCTCCACTTT.

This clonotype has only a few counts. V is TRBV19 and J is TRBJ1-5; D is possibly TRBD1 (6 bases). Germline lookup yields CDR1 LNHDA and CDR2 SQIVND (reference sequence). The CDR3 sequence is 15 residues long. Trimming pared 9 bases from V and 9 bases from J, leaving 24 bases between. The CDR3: CASSFSGGAVGPQHF. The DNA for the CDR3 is TGTGCCAGCAGTTTCAGCGGGGGGGCGGTGGGGCCCCAGCATTTT.

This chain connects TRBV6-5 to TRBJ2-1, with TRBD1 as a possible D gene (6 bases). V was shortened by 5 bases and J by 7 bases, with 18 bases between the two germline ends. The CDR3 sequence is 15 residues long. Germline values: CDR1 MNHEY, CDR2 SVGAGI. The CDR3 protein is CASSQRGTRGNEQFF. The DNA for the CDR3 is TGTGCCAGCAGTCAAAGGGGGACCAGAGGGAATGAGCAGTTCTTC.

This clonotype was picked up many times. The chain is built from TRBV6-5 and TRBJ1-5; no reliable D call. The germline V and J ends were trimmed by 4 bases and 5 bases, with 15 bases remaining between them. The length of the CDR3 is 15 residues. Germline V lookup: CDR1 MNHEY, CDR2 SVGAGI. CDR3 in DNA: TGTGCCAGCAGTTCCGGCACCGGAGGTTATCAGCCCCAGCATTTT. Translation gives CASSSGTGGYQPQHF.

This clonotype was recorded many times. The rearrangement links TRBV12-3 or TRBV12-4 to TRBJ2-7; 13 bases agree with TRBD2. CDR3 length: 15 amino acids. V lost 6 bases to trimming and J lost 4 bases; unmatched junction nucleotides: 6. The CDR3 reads CASRLRTSGSYEQYF. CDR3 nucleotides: TGTGCCAGCAGACTCCGGACTAGCGGGAGTTACGAGCAGTACTTC.

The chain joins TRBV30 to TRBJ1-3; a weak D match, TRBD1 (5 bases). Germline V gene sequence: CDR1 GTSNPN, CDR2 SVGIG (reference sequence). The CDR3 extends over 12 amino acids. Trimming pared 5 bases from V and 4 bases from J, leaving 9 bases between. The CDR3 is CAWLGDGNTIYF. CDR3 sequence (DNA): TGTGCCTGGCTAGGGGACGGAAACACCATATATTTT.

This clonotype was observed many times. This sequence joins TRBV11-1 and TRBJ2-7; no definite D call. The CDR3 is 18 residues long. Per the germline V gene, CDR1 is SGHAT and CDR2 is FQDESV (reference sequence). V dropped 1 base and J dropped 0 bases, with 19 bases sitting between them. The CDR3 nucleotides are TGTGCCAGCAGCTTAGAATCGACGTCCACTCATCCCTCCTACGAGCAGTACTTC. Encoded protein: CASSLESTSTHPSYEQYF.

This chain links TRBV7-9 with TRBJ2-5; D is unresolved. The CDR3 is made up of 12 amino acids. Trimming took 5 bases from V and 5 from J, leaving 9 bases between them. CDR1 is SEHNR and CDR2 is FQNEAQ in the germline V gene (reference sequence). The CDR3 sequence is CASSGNMETQYF. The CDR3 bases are TGTGCCAGCAGCGGCAATATGGAGACCCAGTACTTC.

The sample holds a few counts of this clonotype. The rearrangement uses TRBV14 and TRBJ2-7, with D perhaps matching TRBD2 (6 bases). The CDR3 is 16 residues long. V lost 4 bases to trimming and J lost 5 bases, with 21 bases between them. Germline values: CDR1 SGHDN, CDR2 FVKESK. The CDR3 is CASSPKGLSRGNEQYF. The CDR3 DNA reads TGTGCCAGCAGCCCTAAAGGGCTATCTCGCGGGAACGAGCAGTACTTC. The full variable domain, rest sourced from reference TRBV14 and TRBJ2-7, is EAGVTQFPSHSVIEKGQTVTLRCDPISGHDNLYWYRRVMGKEIKFLLHFVKESKQDESGMPNNRFLAERTGGTYSTLKVQPAELEDSGVYFCASSPKGLSRGNEQYFGPGTRLTVT.

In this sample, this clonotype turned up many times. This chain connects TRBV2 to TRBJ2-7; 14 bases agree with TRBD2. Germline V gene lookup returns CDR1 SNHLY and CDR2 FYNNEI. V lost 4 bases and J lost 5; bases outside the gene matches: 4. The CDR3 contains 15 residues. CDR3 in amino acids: CASSGGTSGSHEQYF. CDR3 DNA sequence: TGTGCCAGCAGTGGTGGGACTAGCGGGAGCCACGAGCAGTACTTC. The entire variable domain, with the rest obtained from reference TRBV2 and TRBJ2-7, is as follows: EPEVTQTPSHQVTQMGQEVILRCVPISNHLYFYWYRQILGQKVEFLVSFYNNEISEKSEIFDDQFSVERPDGSNFTLKIRSTKLEDSAMYFCASSGGTSGSHEQYFGPGTRLTVT.

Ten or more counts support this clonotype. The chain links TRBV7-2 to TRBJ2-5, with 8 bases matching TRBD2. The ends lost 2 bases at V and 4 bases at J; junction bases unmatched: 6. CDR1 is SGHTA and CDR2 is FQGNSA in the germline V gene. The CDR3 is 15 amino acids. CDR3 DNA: TGTGCCAGCAGCTTAACTAGCGGACCCCTAGAGACCCAGTACTTC. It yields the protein CASSLTSGPLETQYF. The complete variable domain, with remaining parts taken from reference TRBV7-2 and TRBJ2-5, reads GAGVSQSPSNKVTEKGKDVELRCDPISGHTALYWYRQSLGQGLEFLIYFQGNSAPDKSGLPSDRFSAERTGGSVSTLTIQRTQQEDSAVYLCASSLTSGPLETQYFGPGTRLLVL.